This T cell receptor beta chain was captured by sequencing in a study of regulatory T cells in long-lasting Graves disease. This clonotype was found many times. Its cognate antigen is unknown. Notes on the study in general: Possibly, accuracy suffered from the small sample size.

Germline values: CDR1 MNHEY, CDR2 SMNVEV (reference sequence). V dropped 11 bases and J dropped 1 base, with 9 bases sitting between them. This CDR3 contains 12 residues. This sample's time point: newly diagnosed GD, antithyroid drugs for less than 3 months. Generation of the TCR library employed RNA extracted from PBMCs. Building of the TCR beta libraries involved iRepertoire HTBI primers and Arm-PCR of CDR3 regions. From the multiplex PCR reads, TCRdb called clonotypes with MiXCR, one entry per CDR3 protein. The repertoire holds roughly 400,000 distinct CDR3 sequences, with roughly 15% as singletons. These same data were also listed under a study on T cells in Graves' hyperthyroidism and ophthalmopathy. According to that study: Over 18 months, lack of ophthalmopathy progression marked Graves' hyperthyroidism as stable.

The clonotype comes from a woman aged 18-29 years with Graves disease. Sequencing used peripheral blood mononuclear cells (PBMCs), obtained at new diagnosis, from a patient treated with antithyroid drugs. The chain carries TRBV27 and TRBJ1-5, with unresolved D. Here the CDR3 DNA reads TGTGCCCCCCCCAAGAGCAATCAGCCCCAGCATTTT. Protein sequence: CAPPKSNQPQHF.